Only a few counts were recorded for the clone carrying this T cell receptor (beta chain). Its antigen is currently unknown. Authors of the study amplified TCR beta CDR3 regions from RNA transcripts. HTBI primers were employed in a first-round RT-PCR of the TCR CDR3. One entry per CDR3 protein results from TCRdb running MiXCR on the multiplex PCR reads. Of nearly 750,000 distinct CDR3 sequences listed, approximately 36% are singletons. These data belong to a study of T cells in Graves' hyperthyroidism and ophthalmopathy. Broader study findings: Blood also showed most of the thyroid clonotypes that were expanded above 0.001. Ophthalmopathy and stable hyperthyroidism were told apart by a 13 V-J model.

Trimming left V 1 base short and J 3 bases short, with 16 bases between. This CDR3 is 17 amino acids long. The genes are TRBV12-3 or TRBV12-4 and TRBJ1-5; tentative D call: TRBD1 (5 bases). Sequencing used blood. The sequence was obtained from a woman in her thirties or forties with Graves' hyperthyroidism. CDR3 protein: CASSLEDSPTHNQPQHF. CDR3 in DNA: TGTGCCAGCAGTTTAGAAGACAGCCCGACTCACAATCAGCCCCAGCATTTT.